This T cell receptor (beta chain) is from a study of T cell responses to AZD1222 COVID-19 vaccine. Whole-study context: Researchers grouped second doses given at about 4 or about 12 weeks into one pool.

The method was immunoSEQ multiplex PCR; TCRdb's version includes in-frame clones alone and lacks a portion of them. This table holds some 86,000 clones, about 92% found once. The CDR3 is 15 amino acids. The germline gives CDR1 MNHEY, CDR2 SVGAGI. Trimming pared 5 bases from V and 7 bases from J, leaving 15 bases between. The source of this sequence is an adult in good health. The sequences come from peripheral blood, collected on day 0 of AZD1222 vaccination. The rearrangement links TRBV6-5 to TRBJ1-6; D might be TRBD1 (6 bases). The CDR3 sequence: CASSTRRQENSPLHF. As DNA, the CDR3 is TGTGCCAGCAGTACCCGACGACAGGAGAATTCACCCCTCCACTTT.